These 16 T cell receptor beta chains were sequenced from one sample in a study of shared T cell receptors in the human thymus. Measured with immunoSEQ multiplex PCR; TCRdb has only the in-frame clones, and not every one. The table lists about 730,000 clones, 80% to 90% of them singletons. The same specimen was also included in a second study, on human thymus T cells.

The sample was thymocytes. The receptors come from a girl under three years old with a congenital heart defect.

This chain connects TRBV7-2 to TRBJ2-3, with TRBD2 identical over 15 bases. The CDR3 is 18 residues long. From germline, CDR1 is SGHTA and CDR2 FQGNSA. V shed 5 bases, J shed 2 bases, and the junction held 8 bases outside the gene matches. In nucleotides, the CDR3 is TGTGCCAGCAGCCCCGGGACTAGCGGGGGGTGGTACACAGATACGCAGTATTTT. This gives the protein CASSPGTSGGWYTDTQYF.

The chain is built from TRBV4-3 and TRBJ2-2, with D perhaps TRBD1 (6 bases). The V and J ends lost 1 base and 3 bases respectively, with 15 bases between them. The CDR3 consists of 17 residues. CDR1 LGHNA and CDR2 YSLEER come from the germline V gene. Here the CDR3 reads CASSQGSQGLDTGELFF. The CDR3 nucleotides read TGCGCCAGCAGCCAAGGTTCTCAGGGGTTAGACACCGGGGAGCTGTTTTTT.

The rearrangement uses TRBV7-8 and TRBJ1-2; maybe TRBD1 (5 bases). This CDR3 comprises 14 residues. Between the trimmed V and J ends, which lost 1 base and 6 bases, there was a span of 12 bases. Germline assignment: CDR1 SGHVS and CDR2 FQNEAQ. This CDR3 is CASSLVLGGNGYTF. The CDR3 coding sequence is TGTGCCAGCAGCTTAGTTTTGGGGGGGAATGGCTACACCTTC.

The genes are TRBV4-3 and TRBJ2-3; TRBD2 aligns across 10 bases. CDR3 length: 18 amino acids. V lost 0 bases, J lost 2 bases, and 8 bases stayed unmatched. Germline values: CDR1 LGHNA, CDR2 YSLEER. The CDR3 nucleotides are TGCGCCAGCAGCCAAGATCAAGTAGCGGGGGGTTTCACAGATACGCAGTATTTT. Protein sequence: CASSQDQVAGGFTDTQYF.

This clone was detected a few times. The chain links TRBV25-1 to TRBJ2-1, with TRBD1 matching 9 bases. The CDR3 consists of 17 residues. Germline V gives CDR1 MGHDK, CDR2 SYGVNS. Trimming took 2 bases from V and 5 from J; bases not matched to a gene: 10. The CDR3 nucleotides are TGTGCCAGCAGTGAAGGAATTTCGGGACAGGGACACAATGAGCAGTTCTTC. Translated, it gives CASSEGISGQGHNEQFF. Together with reference TRBV25-1 and TRBJ2-1, the CDR3 gives the full variable domain: EADIYQTPRYLVIGTGKKITLECSQTMGHDKMYWYQQDPGMELHLIHYSYGVNSTEKGDLSSESTVSRIRTEHFPLTLESARPSHTSQYLCASSEGISGQGHNEQFFGPGTRLTVL.

The V and J genes are TRBV30 and TRBJ1-2; 7 bases fit TRBD1. Germline CDR1 is GTSNPN and CDR2 is SVGIG (reference sequence). Trimming took 7 bases from V and 6 from J; bases not matched to a gene: 14. The CDR3 is 14 residues long. The CDR3 DNA sequence: TGTGCCTCTAACATTAGAGGGGGCCCTGATGGCTACACCTTC. Translation: CASNIRGGPDGYTF.

The chain employs TRBV7-9 and TRBJ2-1; tentatively, D is TRBD2 (6 bases). V was shortened by 3 bases and J by 15 bases, with 18 bases between the two germline ends. CDR1 is SEHNR, CDR2 FQNEAQ, per germline (reference sequence). This CDR3 region has 13 residues. The CDR3 nucleotides read TGTGCCAGCAGCTTCGGGAGTCCGGGTCCACCGTTCTTC. It is translated as CASSFGSPGPPFF.

This sequence joins TRBV7-2 and TRBJ1-6, with 7 positions matching TRBD1. The length of the CDR3 is 16 residues. V shed 5 bases, J shed 5 bases, and the junction held 9 bases outside the gene matches. Germline assignment: CDR1 SGHTA and CDR2 FQGNSA. CDR3 nucleotides: TGTGCCAGCAGCCAGGGGGGCGCCAGGGATAATTCACCCCTCCACTTT. Protein product: CASSQGGARDNSPLHF.

This clone was seen only once. The chain uses TRBV12-5 and TRBJ1-1, with TRBD1 identical over 8 bases. The CDR3 totals 18 residues. The V and J ends lost 3 bases and 0 bases, in that order; junction bases with no gene match: 12. Germline loops: CDR1 LGHNT, CDR2 FRNRAP. CDR3 coding DNA: TGTGCTAGTGGTTTCCGGACAGGGAAAAGAACCCTGAACACTGAAGCTTTCTTT. It specifies CASGFRTGKRTLNTEAFF. The complete variable domain, with remaining parts taken from reference TRBV12-5 and TRBJ1-1, reads DARVTQTPRHKVTEMGQEVTMRCQPILGHNTVFWYRQTMMQGLELLAYFRNRAPLDDSGMPKDRFSAEMPDATLATLKIQPSEPRDSAVYFCASGFRTGKRTLNTEAFFGQGTRLTVV.

This chain links TRBV27 with TRBJ1-6; the match to TRBD1 covers 12 bases. The germline gives CDR1 MNHEY, CDR2 SMNVEV (reference sequence). The CDR3 is made up of 18 amino acids. With V trimmed by 6 bases and J by 8 bases, 14 bases remained unmatched. The chain's CDR3 is CASSRRDRGPRGHSPLHF. CDR3 in DNA: TGTGCCAGCAGCCGACGGGACAGGGGGCCTAGGGGGCATTCACCCCTCCACTTT.

V and J are TRBV5-1 and TRBJ2-6; maybe TRBD1 (6 bases). CDR3 length: 17 residues. V lost 0 bases and J 4 bases, leaving 14 bases between the germline ends. CDR1 and CDR2 from the germline V gene are SGHRS and YFSETQ. CDR3 amino acids: CASSLDTGRGGANVLTF. Here the CDR3 DNA reads TGCGCCAGCAGCTTGGATACAGGGCGAGGAGGGGCCAACGTCCTGACTTTC.

The chain's CDR3 is CASRRAGGPRPYGYTF. CDR3 nucleotides: TGCGCCAGCAGAAGGGCAGGGGGCCCTCGACCCTATGGCTACACCTTC. The gene calls are TRBV5-1 and TRBJ1-2, with TRBD1 identical over 8 bases. V lost 5 bases to trimming and J lost 4 bases; unmatched junction nucleotides: 13. The CDR3 consists of 16 residues. Germline CDR1 SGHRS, CDR2 YFSETQ.

The CDR3 protein is CASSHPPGTGDNQPQHF. For the CDR3, the DNA is TGTGCCAGCAGCCACCCCCCCGGGACAGGGGACAATCAGCCCCAGCATTTT. This chain uses TRBV7-7 with TRBJ1-5, with 10 bases lining up with TRBD1. CDR1 is SSHAT and CDR2 is FNYEAQ in the germline V gene (reference sequence). The CDR3 runs 17 residues. After removal of 5 bases from V and 3 bases from J, the junction contained 10 bases not matched to a gene.

V gene TRBV14 combines with J gene TRBJ1-3, with D unclear. CDR3 size: 15 residues. V dropped 7 bases and J dropped 0 bases, with 13 bases sitting between them. Germline V CDR1 and CDR2: SGHDN, FVKESK. CDR3 DNA sequence: TGTGCCAGCACCGGGTGGCTGCCCTCTGGAAACACCATATATTTT. Translation: CASTGWLPSGNTIYF.

This clone has a handful of counts. CDR3 residues: CASSSSTRTYYEQYF. In DNA, the CDR3 is TGTGCCAGCAGTTCATCGACTAGGACATACTACGAGCAGTACTTC. The rearrangement joins TRBV6-6 to TRBJ2-7; tentatively, D is TRBD2 (6 bases). Trimming shortened V by 4 bases and J by 3 bases, and 16 bases separated the two germline ends. Germline values: CDR1 MNHNY, CDR2 SVGAGI (reference sequence). CDR3 length: 15 residues.

This chain connects TRBV28 to TRBJ1-5; D may be TRBD1 (5 bases). The CDR3 runs to 15 residues. In germline, CDR1 is MDHEN, CDR2 SYDVKM. Between the trimmed V and J ends, which lost 6 bases and 3 bases, there was a span of 15 bases. CDR3 nucleotides: TGTGCCAGCAGGTTGACAGTTCGTGACAATCAGCCCCAGCATTTT. Translation gives CASRLTVRDNQPQHF. Looking up the rest from reference TRBV28 and TRBJ1-5 gives the full variable domain: DVKVTQSSRYLVKRTGEKVFLECVQDMDHENMFWYRQDPGLGLRLIYFSYDVKMKEKGDIPEGYSVSREKKERFSLILESASTNQTSMYLCASRLTVRDNQPQHFGDGTRLSIL.